In its sample, the clone carrying this T cell receptor beta chain was seen many times. Its target is not known. This sample is drawn from a study of T cells in Graves' hyperthyroidism and ophthalmopathy. Study-level findings and limits: Through a model of 13 V-J features, ophthalmopathy was separated from stable hyperthyroidism.

Amplification yielded TCR beta CDR3 regions, with RNA transcripts as the source. In the first-round RT-PCR of the TCR CDR3, the HTBI primer set was used. TCRdb used MiXCR to reprocess the multiplex PCR reads, holding one entry per CDR3 protein. The data show approximately 400,000 distinct CDR3 sequences, roughly 15% seen once. A Clinical Activity Score of at least 3, a NOSPECS grade of at least 4 and a duration under 3 months were recorded in the ophthalmopathy patients. The material sequenced was blood. The receptor was derived from a woman aged 25 to 39 with Graves' ophthalmopathy.

This chain's CDR3 is CASSLLGQGPRETQYF. The DNA of the CDR3 is TGTGCCAGCAGTTTATTAGGACAGGGCCCAAGGGAGACCCAGTACTTC. This rearrangement joins TRBV28 to TRBJ2-5; 8 positions match TRBD1. V shed 1 base and J 5 bases; nucleotides not matched to a gene: 9. The germline CDR1 and CDR2 sequences are MDHEN and SYDVKM. There are 16 residues in the CDR3.